This T cell receptor (beta chain) originates from a study of blood T cell repertoires in COVID-19. Turning to the study itself: Samples of COVID-19 (acute and convalescent) were obtained from the United States, Italy and Spain. The analysed material was cDNA or gDNA that came from T cells, B-cell-depleted T cells, or PBMCs.

Original processing notes: Estimation of nucleated cell counts relied on the amplification of reference gene primers. TCRdb's table, derived via immunoSEQ multiplex PCR, lists solely in-frame clones and lacks some. V and J calls and clone size are copied from that table; D and trimming were computed from the DNA. The top ten hold approximately 5.1% of the sample, which has more than 250,000 clones, about 82% seen once. This clone has a handful of counts. The CDR3 extends over 16 amino acids. The germline V gene has CDR1 SGHTA and CDR2 FQGNSA. After removal of 5 bases from V and 4 bases from J, the junction contained 11 bases not matched to a gene.

This chain links TRBV7-2 with TRBJ1-1, with TRBD1 matching 9 bases. Sequencing was performed on peripheral blood. The TCR sequence derives from a man aged 45-60 years with active or convalescent COVID-19. CDR3 DNA sequence: TGTGCCAGCAGCCCGAGGACGGGACAGGGACTCACTGAAGCTTTCTTT. As protein: CASSPRTGQGLTEAFF. The entire variable domain, with the rest obtained from reference TRBV7-2 and TRBJ1-1, is as follows: GAGVSQSPSNKVTEKGKDVELRCDPISGHTALYWYRQSLGQGLEFLIYFQGNSAPDKSGLPSDRFSAERTGGSVSTLTIQRTQQEDSAVYLCASSPRTGQGLTEAFFGQGTRLTVV.